These 6 T cell receptor beta chains were sequenced from one sample in a study of T cell responses to AZD1222 COVID-19 vaccine. TCRdb's table, derived via immunoSEQ multiplex PCR, lists solely in-frame clones and lacks some. The table includes about 120,000 clones, 87% detected once. Here the sequenced sample was peripheral blood, taken on day 0 of AZD1222 vaccination. The receptors here all came from an adult in good health.

The chain combines TRBV19 with TRBJ1-2; 11 bases line up with TRBD1. The CDR3 extends over 12 amino acids. CDR1 and CDR2 (germline): LNHDA, SQIVND (reference sequence). J gave up 9 bases and V 9 bases, and 6 bases lay outside the gene matches. CDR3 residues: CASRDRGGSYTF. The CDR3 DNA sequence: TGTGCCAGCCGGGACAGGGGGGGTAGCTACACCTTC.

The chain carries TRBV5-4 and TRBJ2-5; D unclear. The germline V gene has CDR1 SGHNT and CDR2 YYREEE (reference sequence). V was cut by 4 bases and J by 2 bases, with 9 bases left in between. The CDR3 extends over 13 amino acids. The CDR3 region has the DNA TGTGCCAGCAGCCTGGGGTTGCAAGAGACCCAGTACTTC. Residues: CASSLGLQETQYF.

The chain is built from TRBV24-1 and TRBJ2-1; TRBD1 matches 7 bases. CDR1 is KGHDR and CDR2 is SFDVKD in the germline V gene. Trimming took 2 bases from V and 6 from J; bases not matched to a gene: 6. The CDR3 extends over 15 amino acids. Here the CDR3 DNA reads TGTGCCACCAGTGATTCTTTGACAGGGCGCAATGAGCAGTTCTTC. Its protein is CATSDSLTGRNEQFF.

This chain joins TRBV5-1 and TRBJ2-2, with 8 bases matching TRBD2. The CDR3 sequence is 15 residues long. Germline CDR1 and CDR2: SGHRS and YFSETQ. V lost 1 base, J lost 7 bases, and 6 bases stayed unmatched. The CDR3 sequence is CASSLRAGGDGELFF. CDR3 nucleotide sequence: TGCGCCAGCAGCTTGAGGGCGGGAGGAGACGGGGAGCTGTTTTTT.

The chain couples TRBV9 to TRBJ1-6, with D hard to call. CDR1 and CDR2 from the germline V gene are SGDLS and YYNGEE. Trimming pared 3 bases from V and 9 bases from J, leaving 10 bases between. CDR3 length: 13 amino acids. The CDR3 is CASSARPGSPLHF. The CDR3 DNA follows: TGTGCCAGCAGCGCCCGACCAGGTTCACCCCTCCACTTT.

The chain employs TRBV5-1 and TRBJ1-2; tentatively, D is TRBD1 (6 bases). Germline assignment: CDR1 SGHRS and CDR2 YFSETQ. Trimming stripped 4 bases from V and 3 bases from J, with 10 bases between. The CDR3 covers 13 residues. For the CDR3, the DNA is TGCGCCAGCAGCCAACAGGGAGACTATGGCTACACCTTC. As protein: CASSQQGDYGYTF.